The rows below give T cell receptor beta chains drawn from one sample of a study of blood T cell repertoires in COVID-19. Libraries were prepared by immunoSEQ multiplex PCR; TCRdb keeps only in-frame clonotypes and omits some of them. The sample yields around 140,000 clones, 80% to 85% seen once. Sequenced material: peripheral blood. The source of these receptors is a human donor in a cohort sampled during active COVID-19. Each CDR3 is given with its conserved first and last residue. Each record gives: CDR3 protein, CDR3 DNA, D gene, J gene, V gene, clone size. The D gene is left open where the match is weak. Size tells how often a clone was seen (once, few, many) or the class of an expanded clone, and some rows leave it out.

CDR3: CASSRGQGSLYGYTF; DNA: TGTGCCAGCAGTCGGGGACAGGGTTCCCTCTATGGCTACACCTTC; D: TRBD1; J: TRBJ1-2; V: TRBV6-2/TRBV6-3; size: few
CDR3: CASSVGTSGSQETQYF; DNA: TGTGCCAGCAGCGTCGGGACTAGCGGCTCCCAAGAGACCCAGTACTTC; D: TRBD2; J: TRBJ2-5; V: TRBV5-4; size: NA
CDR3: CANSLDSELAGVNNEQFF; DNA: TGTGCCAACAGCTTAGACTCCGAACTAGCGGGGGTCAACAATGAGCAGTTCTTC; D: TRBD2; J: TRBJ2-1; V: TRBV7-8; size: NA
CDR3: CASSYSGLAGPTDTQYF; DNA: TGTGCCAGCAGTTACTCGGGACTAGCGGGGCCCACAGATACGCAGTATTTT; D: TRBD2; J: TRBJ2-3; V: TRBV6-2/TRBV6-3; size: NA
CDR3: CASSPPGQALPYGYTF; DNA: TGTGCCAGCAGCCCTCCGGGACAGGCGCTCCCTTATGGCTACACCTTC; D: TRBD1; J: TRBJ1-2; V: TRBV5-4; size: NA
CDR3: CASRTSGLSYEQYF; DNA: TGTGCCAGCCGTACTAGCGGGTTGTCCTACGAGCAGTACTTC; D: TRBD2; J: TRBJ2-7; V: TRBV6-4; size: NA
CDR3: CASSLYRGAPVGEQYF; DNA: TGTGCCAGCAGCTTATATCGCGGAGCCCCCGTTGGCGAGCAGTACTTC; D: NA; J: TRBJ2-7; V: TRBV7-2; size: NA
CDR3: CASSINGGSYEQYF; DNA: TGTGCCAGCAGCATAAACGGGGGTAGCTACGAGCAGTACTTC; D: NA; J: TRBJ2-7; V: TRBV7-3; size: NA
CDR3: CASSKAPTDRRTYEQYF; DNA: TGTGCCAGCAGCAAGGCCCCCACAGACAGGAGGACCTACGAGCAGTACTTC; D: NA; J: TRBJ2-7; V: TRBV21-1; size: NA
CDR3: CASRPGWDEKLFF; DNA: TGTGCCAGTAGACCGGGGTGGGATGAAAAACTGTTTTTT; D: NA; J: TRBJ1-4; V: TRBV19; size: NA
CDR3: CASSSIDQGACSNQPQHF; DNA: TGCGCCAGCAGCTCGATCGATCAGGGGGCATGTAGCAATCAGCCCCAGCATTTT; D: TRBD1; J: TRBJ1-5; V: TRBV5-1; size: NA
CDR3: CASSPPGLVPDTQYF; DNA: TGTGCCAGCAGCCCACCGGGACTAGTCCCAGATACGCAGTATTTT; D: TRBD2; J: TRBJ2-3; V: TRBV7-8; size: NA
CDR3: CASSDPTSGSSYEQYF; DNA: TGCGCCAGCAGTGATCCCACTAGCGGGAGCTCCTACGAGCAGTACTTC; D: TRBD2; J: TRBJ2-7; V: TRBV10-1; size: NA
CDR3: CARSAHDRANYGYTF; DNA: TGTGCCAGAAGCGCTCACGACAGGGCCAACTATGGCTACACCTTC; D: TRBD1; J: TRBJ1-2; V: TRBV5-3; size: NA
CDR3: CASSSITGGRGQSPLHF; DNA: TGTGCCAGCAGTTCCATAACAGGGGGGCGCGGTCAATCACCCCTCCACTTT; D: TRBD1; J: TRBJ1-6; V: TRBV3-1/TRBV3-2; size: NA
CDR3: CASSPNRGEAFF; DNA: TGTGCCAGCTCACCGAACAGGGGTGAAGCTTTCTTT; D: TRBD1; J: TRBJ1-1; V: TRBV18; size: once
CDR3: CASTLSGGQNSPLHF; DNA: TGTGCCAGCACCTTATCAGGGGGCCAGAATTCACCCCTCCACTTT; D: TRBD1; J: TRBJ1-6; V: TRBV6-5; size: NA
CDR3: CSARYSYGYTF; DNA: TGCAGTGCTAGGTACAGTTATGGCTACACCTTC; D: NA; J: TRBJ1-2; V: TRBV20-1; size: NA
CDR3: CASSQVGTGSGNTIYF; DNA: TGCGCCAGCAGCCAAGTAGGGACAGGGAGTGGAAACACCATATATTTT; D: TRBD1; J: TRBJ1-3; V: TRBV4-1; size: NA
CDR3: CASSGTAQETQYF; DNA: TGTGCCAGCAGTGGGACAGCCCAAGAGACCCAGTACTTC; D: NA; J: TRBJ2-5; V: TRBV2; size: once
CDR3: CASSQIRRTSRQFPQNTGELFF; DNA: TGCGCCAGCAGCCAAATCAGGAGGACTAGTCGACAATTCCCGCAGAACACCGGGGAGCTGTTTTTT; D: TRBD2; J: TRBJ2-2; V: TRBV4-1; size: NA
CDR3: CASSQDNLAGVNEQFF; DNA: TGCGCCAGCAGCCAAGATAACCTAGCGGGAGTCAATGAGCAGTTCTTC; D: TRBD2; J: TRBJ2-1; V: TRBV4-3; size: NA
CDR3: CASKGLAGHNEQFF; DNA: TGTGCCAGCAAGGGGCTAGCGGGGCACAATGAGCAGTTCTTC; D: TRBD2; J: TRBJ2-1; V: TRBV28; size: NA
CDR3: CASSLAGTGDQETQYF; DNA: TGCGCCAGCAGCTTGGCCGGGACAGGCGATCAAGAGACCCAGTACTTC; D: TRBD1; J: TRBJ2-5; V: TRBV5-1; size: NA
CDR3: CASSFRQGYEQYF; DNA: TGTGCCAGCAGCTTTCGGCAGGGATACGAGCAGTACTTC; D: NA; J: TRBJ2-7; V: TRBV5-5; size: NA
CDR3: CASSLVGQGSGEQFF; DNA: TGTGCCAGCAGCTTGGTCGGGCAGGGTAGTGGTGAGCAGTTCTTC; D: NA; J: TRBJ2-1; V: TRBV5-4; size: NA
CDR3: CSASLLAGGRTDTQYF; DNA: TGCAGTGCTAGTTTACTAGCGGGAGGCCGCACAGATACGCAGTATTTT; D: TRBD2; J: TRBJ2-3; V: TRBV20-1; size: few
CDR3: CASSYSGRDYEQYF; DNA: TGTGCCAGTAGTTATAGCGGGAGAGATTACGAGCAGTACTTC; D: TRBD2; J: TRBJ2-7; V: TRBV19; size: few
CDR3: CASSTDTDSYEQYF; DNA: TGCGCCAGCAGCACGGACACGGATTCTTACGAGCAGTACTTC; D: NA; J: TRBJ2-7; V: TRBV5-1; size: NA
CDR3: CASSPDSHSGANVLTF; DNA: TGCGCCAGCAGCCCGGACAGCCACTCTGGGGCCAACGTCCTGACTTTC; D: NA; J: TRBJ2-6; V: TRBV4-3; size: NA
CDR3: CASSGMGTGGETQYF; DNA: TGTGCCAGCAGCGGGATGGGGACAGGGGGAGAGACCCAGTACTTC; D: TRBD1; J: TRBJ2-5; V: TRBV9; size: NA
CDR3: CASSQDRQGLYEQYF; DNA: TGCGCCAGCAGCCAAGATCGTCAGGGGCTTTACGAGCAGTACTTC; D: NA; J: TRBJ2-7; V: TRBV4-1; size: NA
CDR3: CASSTGETQYF; DNA: TGTGCCAGCAGTACTGGAGAGACCCAGTACTTC; D: NA; J: TRBJ2-5; V: TRBV7-2; size: NA
CDR3: CASSKTRADRSYEQYF; DNA: TGTGCCAGCAGCAAGACAAGAGCGGACCGCTCCTACGAGCAGTACTTC; D: NA; J: TRBJ2-7; V: TRBV6-2/TRBV6-3; size: NA
CDR3: CASSDMYSNQPQHF; DNA: TGTGCCAGCAGTGACATGTATAGCAATCAGCCCCAGCATTTT; D: NA; J: TRBJ1-5; V: TRBV28; size: NA
CDR3: CASSRTARSGETQYF; DNA: TGCGCCAGCAGCCGAACTGCTAGATCGGGAGAGACCCAGTACTTC; D: NA; J: TRBJ2-5; V: TRBV4-3; size: NA
CDR3: CASSLTSGWGNEQFF; DNA: TGTGCCAGCTCCCTAACTAGCGGCTGGGGCAATGAGCAGTTCTTC; D: TRBD2; J: TRBJ2-1; V: TRBV18; size: once
CDR3: CASSLSEYYEQYF; DNA: TGCGCCAGCAGTCTAAGCGAGTACTACGAGCAGTACTTC; D: NA; J: TRBJ2-7; V: TRBV5-1; size: NA
CDR3: CASSLMVAGPYEQYF; DNA: TGTGCCAGCAGTTTAATGGTAGCGGGACCCTACGAGCAGTACTTC; D: TRBD2; J: TRBJ2-7; V: TRBV27; size: few
CDR3: CASSRGLAVTDTQYF; DNA: TGTGCCAGCAGCCGGGGACTAGCGGTCACAGATACGCAGTATTTT; D: TRBD2; J: TRBJ2-3; V: TRBV7-2; size: NA
CDR3: CASNKTPEQFF; DNA: TGTGCCAGCAACAAGACTCCCGAGCAGTTCTTC; D: NA; J: TRBJ2-1; V: TRBV28; size: NA
CDR3: CASSFHRTPLPTF; DNA: TGTGCCAGTAGTTTCCATAGGACACCCCTACCCACCTTC; D: NA; J: TRBJ1-2; V: TRBV19; size: NA
CDR3: CASSVSRDRRSTNEKLFF; DNA: TGTGCCAGCAGTGTAAGCCGGGACAGAAGATCAACTAATGAAAAACTGTTTTTT; D: TRBD1; J: TRBJ1-4; V: TRBV6-1; size: NA
CDR3: CASSLEGLYEQYF; DNA: TGCGCCAGCAGCTTGGAGGGGTTGTACGAGCAGTACTTC; D: NA; J: TRBJ2-7; V: TRBV5-1; size: NA
CDR3: CASSELRSRCRAKNIQYF; DNA: TGTGCCAGCAGTGAATTGAGGTCGCGTTGTAGGGCCAAAAACATTCAGTACTTC; D: NA; J: TRBJ2-4; V: TRBV25-1; size: NA